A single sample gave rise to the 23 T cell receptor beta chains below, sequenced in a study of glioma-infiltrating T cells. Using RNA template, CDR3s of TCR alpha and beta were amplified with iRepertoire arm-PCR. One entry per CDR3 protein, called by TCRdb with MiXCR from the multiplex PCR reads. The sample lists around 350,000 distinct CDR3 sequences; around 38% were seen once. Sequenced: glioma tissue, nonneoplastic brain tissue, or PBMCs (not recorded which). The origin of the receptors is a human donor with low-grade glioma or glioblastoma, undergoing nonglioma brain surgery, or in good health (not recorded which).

The CDR3: CASSQDQGETQYF. CDR3 DNA: TGTGCCAGCAGCCAAGATCAGGGAGAGACCCAGTACTTC. The chain couples TRBV14 to TRBJ2-5, with D maybe TRBD1 (5 bases). Germline V lookup: CDR1 SGHDN, CDR2 FVKESK. Trimming removed 0 bases from V and 4 bases from J, with 6 bases in between. The CDR3 contains 13 residues.

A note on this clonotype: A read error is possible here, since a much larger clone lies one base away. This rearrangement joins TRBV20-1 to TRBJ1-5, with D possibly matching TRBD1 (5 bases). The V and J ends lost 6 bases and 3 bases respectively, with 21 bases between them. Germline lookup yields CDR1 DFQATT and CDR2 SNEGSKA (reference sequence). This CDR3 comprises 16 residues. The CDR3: CSASPEHRGNNQPQHF. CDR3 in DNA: TGCAGTGCAAGCCCGGAACACCGGGGGAACAATCAGCCCCAGCATTTT.

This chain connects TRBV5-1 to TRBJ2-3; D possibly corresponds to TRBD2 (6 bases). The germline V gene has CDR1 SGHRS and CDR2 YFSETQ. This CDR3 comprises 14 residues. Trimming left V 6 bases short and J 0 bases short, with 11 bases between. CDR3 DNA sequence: TGCGCCAGCAAACAAAGCGGGAGCACAGATACGCAGTATTTT. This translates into CASKQSGSTDTQYF.

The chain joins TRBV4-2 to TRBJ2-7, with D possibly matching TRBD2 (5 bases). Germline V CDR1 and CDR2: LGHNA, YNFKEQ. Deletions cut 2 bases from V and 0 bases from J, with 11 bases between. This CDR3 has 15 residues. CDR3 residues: CASSQLGLLSYEQYF. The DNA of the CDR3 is TGTGCCAGCAGCCAACTTGGACTCCTCTCCTACGAGCAGTACTTC.

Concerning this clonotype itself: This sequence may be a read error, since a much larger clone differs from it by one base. The CDR3 region has the DNA TGTGCCAGAAACCAGCGGGAGCACATTCAGTACTTC. Its translation is CARNQREHIQYF. The V call is TRBV6-5, the J call TRBJ2-4; 8 bases match TRBD2. Losses at the gene ends were 9 bases for V and 8 bases for J; bases not matched to a gene: 6. The CDR3 has 12 amino acids. The germline V gene encodes CDR1 MNHEY and CDR2 SVGAGI.

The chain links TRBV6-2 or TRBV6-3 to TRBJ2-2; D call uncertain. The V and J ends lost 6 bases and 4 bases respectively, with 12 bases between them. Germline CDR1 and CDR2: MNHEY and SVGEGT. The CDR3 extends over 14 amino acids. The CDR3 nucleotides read TGTGCCAGCAGGCTCAGACGCGTCACCGGGGAGCTGTTTTTT. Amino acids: CASRLRRVTGELFF.

In nucleotides, the CDR3 is TGCAGTGCTAGTCCTCTAGCGGGAGGGCTTGAGCAGTTCTTC. Protein: CSASPLAGGLEQFF. J is TRBJ2-1 and V is TRBV20-1; TRBD2 matches at 12 bases. J lost 9 bases, V lost 3 bases, and 6 bases had no gene match. This CDR3 has 14 residues. Germline assignment: CDR1 DFQATT and CDR2 SNEGSKA (reference sequence).

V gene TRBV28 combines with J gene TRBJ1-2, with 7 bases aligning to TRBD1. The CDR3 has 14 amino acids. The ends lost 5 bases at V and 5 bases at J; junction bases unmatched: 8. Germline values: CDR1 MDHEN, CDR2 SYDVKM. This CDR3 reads CASSRPGQIYGYTF. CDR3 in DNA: TGTGCCAGCAGTCGACCGGGACAGATATATGGCTACACCTTC.

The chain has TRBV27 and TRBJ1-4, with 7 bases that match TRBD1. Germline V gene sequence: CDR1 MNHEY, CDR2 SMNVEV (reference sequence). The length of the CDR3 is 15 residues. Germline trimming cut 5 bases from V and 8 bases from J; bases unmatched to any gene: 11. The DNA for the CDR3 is TGTGCCAGCAGTAAAAACAGGGGCTCGGGAGAAAAACTGTTTTTT. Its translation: CASSKNRGSGEKLFF.

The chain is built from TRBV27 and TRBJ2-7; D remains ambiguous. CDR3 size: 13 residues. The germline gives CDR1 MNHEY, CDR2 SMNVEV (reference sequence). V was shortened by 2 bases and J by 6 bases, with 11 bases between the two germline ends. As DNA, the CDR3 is TGTGCCAGCAGTTTACACCTGAATTCCGAGCAGTACTTC. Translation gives CASSLHLNSEQYF.

The CDR3 DNA reads as TGTGCCAGCAGCTTACGCGGGAGCCCCCTTGATACGCAGTATTTT. Translating it yields CASSLRGSPLDTQYF. The chain joins TRBV7-2 to TRBJ2-3; 7 bases align to TRBD2. Germline values: CDR1 SGHTA, CDR2 FQGNSA. Trimming took 2 bases from V and 6 from J; bases not matched to a gene: 8. The CDR3 has 15 residues.

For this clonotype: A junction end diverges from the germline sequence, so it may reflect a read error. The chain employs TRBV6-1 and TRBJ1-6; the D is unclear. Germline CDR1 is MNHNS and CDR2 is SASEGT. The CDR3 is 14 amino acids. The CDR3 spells CAISETVSNSPLHF. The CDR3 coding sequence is TGTGCCATCAGTGAAACCGTTAGTAATTCACCCCTCCACTTT.

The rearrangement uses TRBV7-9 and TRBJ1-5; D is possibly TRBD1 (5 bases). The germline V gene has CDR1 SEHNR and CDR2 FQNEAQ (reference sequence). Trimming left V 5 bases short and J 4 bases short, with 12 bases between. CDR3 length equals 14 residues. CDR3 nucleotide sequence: TGTGCCAGCAGCCTCGGGGGGATTAATCAGCCCCAGCATTTT. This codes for CASSLGGINQPQHF.

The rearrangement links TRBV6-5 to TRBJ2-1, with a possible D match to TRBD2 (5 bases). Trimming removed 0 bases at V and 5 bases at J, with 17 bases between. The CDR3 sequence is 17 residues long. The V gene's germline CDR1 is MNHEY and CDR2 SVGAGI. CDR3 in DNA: TGTGCCAGCAGTTACTCGATAACGCGGGCCGGAAACAATGAGCAGTTCTTC. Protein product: CASSYSITRAGNNEQFF.

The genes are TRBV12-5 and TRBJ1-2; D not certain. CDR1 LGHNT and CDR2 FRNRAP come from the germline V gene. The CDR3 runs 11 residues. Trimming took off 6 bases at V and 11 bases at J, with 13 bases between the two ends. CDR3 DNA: TGTGCTAGTGGCCTTGCGGGAGAATACACCTTC. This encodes CASGLAGEYTF.

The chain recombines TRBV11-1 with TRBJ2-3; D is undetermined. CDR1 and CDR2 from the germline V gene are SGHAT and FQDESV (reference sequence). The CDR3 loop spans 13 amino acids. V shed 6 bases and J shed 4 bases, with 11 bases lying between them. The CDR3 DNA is TGTGCCAGCAGAGGAACCAGCGCAGATACGCAGTATTTT. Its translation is CASRGTSADTQYF. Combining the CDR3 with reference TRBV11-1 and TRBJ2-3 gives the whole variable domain EAEVAQSPRYKITEKSQAVAFWCDPISGHATLYWYRQILGQGPELLVQFQDESVVDDSQLPKDRFSAERLKGVDSTLKIQPAELGDSAMYLCASRGTSADTQYFGPGTRLTVL.

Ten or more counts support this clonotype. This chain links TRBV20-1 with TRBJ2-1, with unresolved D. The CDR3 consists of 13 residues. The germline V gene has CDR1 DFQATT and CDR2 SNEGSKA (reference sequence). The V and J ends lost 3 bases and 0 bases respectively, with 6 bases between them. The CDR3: CSASASSYNEQFF. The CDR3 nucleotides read TGCAGTGCTAGCGCGAGCTCCTACAATGAGCAGTTCTTC.

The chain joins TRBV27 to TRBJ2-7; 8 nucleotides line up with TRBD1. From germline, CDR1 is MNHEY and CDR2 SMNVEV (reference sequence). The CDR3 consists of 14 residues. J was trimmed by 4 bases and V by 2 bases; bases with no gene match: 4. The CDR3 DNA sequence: TGTGCCAGCAGTTTACAAACAGGGGGGTACGAGCAGTACTTC. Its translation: CASSLQTGGYEQYF.

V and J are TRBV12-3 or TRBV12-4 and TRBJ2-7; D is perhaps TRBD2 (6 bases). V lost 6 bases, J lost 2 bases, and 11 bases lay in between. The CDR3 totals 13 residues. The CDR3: CASRVAGTYEQYF. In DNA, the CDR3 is TGTGCCAGCAGGGTGGCGGGGACCTACGAGCAGTACTTC.

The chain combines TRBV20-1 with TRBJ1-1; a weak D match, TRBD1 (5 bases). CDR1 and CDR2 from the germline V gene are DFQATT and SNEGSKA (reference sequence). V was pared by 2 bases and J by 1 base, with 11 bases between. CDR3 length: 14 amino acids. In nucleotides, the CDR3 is TGCAGTGCTAGATGTCCAGGGAGGAACACTGAAGCTTTCTTT. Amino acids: CSARCPGRNTEAFF.

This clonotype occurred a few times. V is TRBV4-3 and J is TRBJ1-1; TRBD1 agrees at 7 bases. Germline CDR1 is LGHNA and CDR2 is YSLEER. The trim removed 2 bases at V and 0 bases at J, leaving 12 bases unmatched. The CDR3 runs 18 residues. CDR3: CASSQPAKGARMNTEAFF. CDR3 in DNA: TGCGCCAGCAGCCAACCAGCTAAGGGGGCGCGGATGAACACTGAAGCTTTCTTT.

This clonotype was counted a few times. In DNA, the CDR3 is TGCGCCAGCAGCCAAGATGGAGGGAGCGGCTACACCTTC. Translating it yields CASSQDGGSGYTF. The rearrangement uses TRBV4-3 and TRBJ1-2; D not certain. Deletions cut 0 bases from V and 8 bases from J, with 10 bases between. The germline gives CDR1 LGHNA, CDR2 YSLEER. The CDR3 is made up of 13 amino acids.

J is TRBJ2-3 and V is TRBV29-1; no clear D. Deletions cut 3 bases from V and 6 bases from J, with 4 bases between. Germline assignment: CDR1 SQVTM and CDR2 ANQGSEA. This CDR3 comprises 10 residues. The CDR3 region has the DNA TGCAGCGTTGATTCCGATACGCAGTATTTT. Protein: CSVDSDTQYF.